Here is one T cell receptor beta chain with its context. Its antigen is currently unknown. Autologous stem cell transplantation was followed by relapse in every patient, and brentuximab vedotin exposure varied. This record comes from a study of PD-1 blockade in classical Hodgkin lymphoma. General observations from the study: Reasons behind the repertoire differences stay unclear, perhaps disease activity or earlier therapy. Before treatment, complete responders showed about the same diversity as newly diagnosed patients.

The junction had 6 bases not matched to a gene; V was cut back by 3 bases and J by 9 bases. The CDR3 totals 13 residues. The germline CDR1 and CDR2 sequences are GTSNPN and SVGIG (reference sequence). TCRdb keeps only in-frame clones here, not all; method: immunoSEQ multiplex PCR. Here the sample spans 10,000 to 15,000 clones, 75% to 90% being singletons. The clonotype comes from a human donor with classical Hodgkin lymphoma. The chain employs TRBV30 and TRBJ2-1; 9 nucleotides align to TRBD2. Sequencing was performed on peripheral blood mononuclear cells (PBMCs), taken at baseline. Here the CDR3 reads CAWSYRREGEQFF. The CDR3 DNA sequence: TGTGCCTGGAGCTATCGGCGGGAGGGTGAGCAGTTCTTC.